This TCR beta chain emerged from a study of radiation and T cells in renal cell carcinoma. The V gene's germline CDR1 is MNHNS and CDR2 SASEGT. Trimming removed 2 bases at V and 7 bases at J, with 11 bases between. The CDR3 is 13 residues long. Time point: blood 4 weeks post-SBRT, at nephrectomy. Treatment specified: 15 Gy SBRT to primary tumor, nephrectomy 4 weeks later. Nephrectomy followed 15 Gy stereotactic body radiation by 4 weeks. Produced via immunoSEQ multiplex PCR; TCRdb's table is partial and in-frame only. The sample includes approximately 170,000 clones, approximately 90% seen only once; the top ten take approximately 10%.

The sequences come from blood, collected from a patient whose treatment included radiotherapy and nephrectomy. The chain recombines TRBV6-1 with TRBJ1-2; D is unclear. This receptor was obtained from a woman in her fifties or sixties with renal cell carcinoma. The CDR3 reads CASSEWYASGYTF. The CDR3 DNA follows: TGTGCCAGCAGTGAATGGTACGCAAGTGGCTACACCTTC.